Shown below are 25 T cell receptor beta chains from a single sample sequenced in a study of T cell repertoires in cytomegalovirus infection. Their specific antigens are unknown. MiXCR, run by TCRdb on the reads, gives a single entry per CDR3 protein. The top ten hold 48% of the sample, which has 550,000 to 700,000 distinct CDR3 sequences, about 40% seen once. The input for sequencing was cultured PBMCs, taken from culture after CMV antigen stimulation. These receptors came from a human donor in good health (CMV status not recorded). Some clones in this sample may be carry-over from other donors' samples.

The chain couples TRBV20-1 to TRBJ2-7, with TRBD2 matching over 11 bases. V lost 6 bases to trimming and J lost 4 bases; unmatched junction nucleotides: 5. The CDR3 loop spans 13 amino acids. CDR1 and CDR2 from the germline V gene are DFQATT and SNEGSKA (reference sequence). In DNA, the CDR3 is TGCAGTGCCAAGATAGCGGGGGGGTACGAGCAGTACTTC. Translation gives CSAKIAGGYEQYF.

This chain joins TRBV6-6 and TRBJ2-7; D gene uncertain. The V gene's germline CDR1 is MNHNY and CDR2 SVGAGI (reference sequence). The V gene lost 5 bases and the J gene lost 1 base, with 15 bases spanning the gap. The CDR3 has 15 residues. This chain's CDR3 is CASSPLPLGSYEQYF. The CDR3 DNA reads as TGTGCCAGCAGTCCCCTACCCCTCGGGTCCTACGAGCAGTACTTC.

The CDR3 region has the DNA TGTGCCAGCAGTATCGAACAGGGACAGGGCACAGATACGCAGTATTTT. Translated: CASSIEQGQGTDTQYF. The J gene is TRBJ2-3, the V gene TRBV6-1; 8 nucleotides align to TRBD1. V trimming: 5 bases; J trimming: 1 base; junction bases outside the gene matches: 8. The CDR3 runs 16 residues. Germline assignment: CDR1 MNHNS and CDR2 SASEGT.

The chain combines TRBV12-3 or TRBV12-4 with TRBJ2-3; D is possibly TRBD2 (6 bases). The CDR3 covers 13 residues. Between the trimmed V and J ends, which lost 4 bases and 3 bases, there was a span of 8 bases. CDR3 region: CASSWGLTDTQYF. The CDR3 region has the DNA TGTGCCAGCAGTTGGGGACTTACAGATACGCAGTATTTT.

This clonotype was detected a few times. This rearrangement joins TRBV10-3 to TRBJ2-3; D unresolved. The V end lost 0 bases, the J end lost 1 base, and 8 bases lay between the germline ends. There are 15 residues in the CDR3. Per the germline V gene, CDR1 is ENHRY and CDR2 is SYGVKD. CDR3 in DNA: TGTGCCATCAGTGAGTCCCAGCCAGGCACAGATACGCAGTATTTT. Its protein is CAISESQPGTDTQYF.

The chain carries TRBV2 and TRBJ1-5; no clear D. CDR1 and CDR2 from the germline V gene are SNHLY and FYNNEI. CDR3 size: 13 residues. V lost 3 bases and J lost 7, with 10 bases in between. CDR3 coding DNA: TGTGCCAGCAGTGACGACATGGGCCAGCCCCAGCATTTT. It yields the protein CASSDDMGQPQHF. The complete variable domain, with remaining parts taken from reference TRBV2 and TRBJ1-5, reads EPEVTQTPSHQVTQMGQEVILRCVPISNHLYFYWYRQILGQKVEFLVSFYNNEISEKSEIFDDQFSVERPDGSNFTLKIRSTKLEDSAMYFCASSDDMGQPQHFGDGTRLSIL.

The V call is TRBV19, the J call TRBJ2-7, with D perhaps given as TRBD1 or TRBD2 (6 bases each). This CDR3 comprises 14 residues. Trimming took off 3 bases at V and 4 bases at J, with 13 bases between the two ends. Germline lookup yields CDR1 LNHDA and CDR2 SQIVND (reference sequence). The CDR3 nucleotides read TGTGCCAGTAGTATTTCTACAGGGAGGTACGAGCAGTACTTC. This codes for CASSISTGRYEQYF.

The DNA of the CDR3 is TGCGCCAGCAGCCAAGAGTACTTGACCTACGAGCAGTACTTC. As protein: CASSQEYLTYEQYF. The chain uses TRBV4-3 and TRBJ2-7; D is ambiguous. The germline V and J ends were trimmed by 0 bases and 2 bases, with 8 bases remaining between them. The CDR3 consists of 14 residues. Germline CDR1 LGHNA, CDR2 YSLEER.

This clonotype was found a few times. The rearrangement joins TRBV28 to TRBJ1-5; D is perhaps TRBD1 (5 bases). The V gene lost 5 bases and the J gene lost 6 bases, with 20 bases spanning the gap. The germline V gene encodes CDR1 MDHEN and CDR2 SYDVKM. This CDR3 is built from 16 residues. This CDR3 is CASSPLGLEGVQPQHF. The CDR3 DNA is TGTGCCAGCAGTCCCCTTGGTTTAGAAGGGGTTCAGCCCCAGCATTTT.

This chain links TRBV27 with TRBJ1-1; no firm D call. The germline CDR1 and CDR2 sequences are MNHEY and SMNVEV (reference sequence). This CDR3 comprises 13 residues. V was cut by 6 bases and J by 1 base, with 9 bases left in between. The CDR3 is CASSTHRNTEAFF. The CDR3 region has the DNA TGTGCCAGCAGCACCCATAGGAACACTGAAGCTTTCTTT.

This clonotype was found a few times. This chain joins TRBV6-2 or TRBV6-3 and TRBJ2-7; TRBD1 might be the D (6 bases). The CDR3 is made up of 13 amino acids. V was clipped by 2 bases and J by 4 bases, with 9 bases between them. Germline CDR1 and CDR2: MNHEY and SVGEGT. Here the CDR3 reads CASSYGQQYEQYF. CDR3 DNA sequence: TGTGCCAGCAGTTACGGACAGCAGTACGAGCAGTACTTC.

The rearrangement uses TRBV7-9 and TRBJ2-4, with D perhaps matching TRBD2 (6 bases). Trimming took off 2 bases at V and 5 bases at J, with 10 bases between the two ends. The germline CDR1 and CDR2 sequences are SEHNR and FQNEAQ (reference sequence). The CDR3 sequence is 14 residues long. The CDR3 DNA is TGTGCCAGCAGCTTATCAGGGAGGCAAAACATTCAGTACTTC. Residues: CASSLSGRQNIQYF.

The rearrangement joins TRBV6-7 to TRBJ2-7, with D unclear. TRBV6-7 is recorded as an ORF, its role being uncertain. The CDR3 is 14 residues long. Trimming left V 7 bases short and J 1 base short, with 14 bases between. The CDR3: CASTPQCPSYEQYF. CDR3 sequence (DNA): TGTGCCAGCACGCCTCAGTGTCCATCCTACGAGCAGTACTTC.

The J gene is TRBJ2-1, the V gene TRBV7-2; weak D call: TRBD1 (6 bases). CDR3 length: 17 residues. Trimming cost V 5 bases and J 3 bases, with 20 bases left between them. Looked up from germline, CDR1 is SGHTA and CDR2 is FQGNSA. The CDR3 sequence is CASSPGWQGTFYNEQFF. CDR3 nucleotide sequence: TGTGCCAGCAGCCCAGGGTGGCAGGGGACCTTCTACAATGAGCAGTTCTTC.

The genes are TRBV12-3 or TRBV12-4 and TRBJ2-7; a weak D match, TRBD1 (5 bases). The V end was cut by 3 bases, the J end by 2 bases, with 11 bases between. The CDR3 has 14 amino acids. The CDR3 sequence: CASSLTVPPYEQYF. CDR3 coding DNA: TGTGCCAGCAGTTTGACAGTTCCCCCCTACGAGCAGTACTTC.

V usage is TRBV27 and J usage is TRBJ2-5; D is uncertain. V was cut by 8 bases and J by 3 bases, with 10 bases left in between. The CDR3 is 12 residues long. Germline values: CDR1 MNHEY, CDR2 SMNVEV (reference sequence). As DNA, the CDR3 is TGTGCCAGCGGCCAACCTGAAGAGACCCAGTACTTC. Translated: CASGQPEETQYF.

This clonotype was detected a few times. The chain employs TRBV7-2 and TRBJ2-1; D is uncertain. The germline V and J ends were trimmed by 3 bases and 4 bases, with 13 bases remaining between them. From germline, CDR1 is SGHTA and CDR2 FQGNSA. The CDR3 loop spans 15 amino acids. CDR3 sequence reads: CASSFRRDFYNEQFF. CDR3 DNA: TGTGCCAGCAGCTTTAGACGAGACTTTTACAATGAGCAGTTCTTC. The full variable domain, completed using reference TRBV7-2 and TRBJ2-1, is GAGVSQSPSNKVTEKGKDVELRCDPISGHTALYWYRQSLGQGLEFLIYFQGNSAPDKSGLPSDRFSAERTGGSVSTLTIQRTQQEDSAVYLCASSFRRDFYNEQFFGPGTRLTVL.

The chain recombines TRBV7-9 with TRBJ1-2; TRBD1 might be the D (5 bases). Germline CDR1 SEHNR, CDR2 FQNEAQ (reference sequence). The CDR3 has 14 residues. V was pared by 8 bases and J by 4 bases, with 17 bases between. CDR3 loop: CASRGAGNFYGYTF. CDR3 nucleotides: TGTGCCAGCCGCGGGGCAGGAAATTTCTATGGCTACACCTTC.

In this sample, this clonotype turned up a few times. The chain is built from TRBV12-3 or TRBV12-4 and TRBJ1-6; D remains ambiguous. The V end lost 6 bases, the J end lost 0 bases, and 21 bases lay between the germline ends. There are 19 residues in the CDR3. CDR3 loop: CASRGIPRGGSSYNSPLHF. The CDR3 DNA follows: TGTGCCAGCAGAGGGATCCCTCGAGGCGGCAGCTCCTATAATTCACCCCTCCACTTT.

The table lists this clonotype with a few counts. The chain couples TRBV7-2 to TRBJ2-3; unclear D gene. V gave up 2 bases and J gave up 6 bases, with 9 bases separating them. This CDR3 is 13 amino acids long. In germline, CDR1 is SGHTA, CDR2 FQGNSA. The CDR3 DNA reads TGTGCCAGCAGCTTAAGGATTTTCGATACGCAGTATTTT. Protein: CASSLRIFDTQYF.

The chain uses TRBV6-5 and TRBJ1-2; the D gene is possibly TRBD1 (5 bases). From germline, CDR1 is MNHEY and CDR2 SVGAGI. V gave up 3 bases and J gave up 8 bases, with 13 bases separating them. The CDR3 is 13 amino acids. The CDR3 protein is CASSYGGARGYTF. The CDR3 nucleotides are TGTGCCAGCAGTTATGGCGGGGCTCGGGGCTACACCTTC.

The J gene is TRBJ2-1, the V gene TRBV11-3; 8 positions agree with TRBD2. Germline V gene lookup returns CDR1 SGHNT and CDR2 YENEEA. V lost 5 bases, J lost 0 bases, and 9 bases stayed unmatched. This CDR3 comprises 17 residues. CDR3 sequence reads: CASSPGTGTSSYNEQFF. The CDR3 DNA reads TGTGCCAGCAGCCCTGGGACCGGGACTAGCTCCTACAATGAGCAGTTCTTC.

This clonotype showed up just a few times. The rearrangement uses TRBV4-1 and TRBJ1-5; D not certain. CDR3 length: 17 residues. Looked up from germline, CDR1 is MGHRA and CDR2 is YSYEKL. The germline V and J ends were trimmed by 0 bases and 0 bases, with 12 bases remaining between them. CDR3 sequence: CASSQETGRFSNQPQHF. Here the CDR3 DNA reads TGCGCCAGCAGCCAAGAGACCGGGAGGTTTAGCAATCAGCCCCAGCATTTT.

The rearrangement uses TRBV11-2 and TRBJ2-1; no firm D call. CDR1 and CDR2 from the germline V gene are SGHAT and FQNNGV. Trimming shortened V by 0 bases and J by 4 bases, and 10 bases separated the two germline ends. The CDR3 is 15 residues long. This CDR3 reads CASSLEWGSYNEQFF. In nucleotides, the CDR3 is TGTGCCAGCAGCTTAGAATGGGGTTCGTACAATGAGCAGTTCTTC.

The rearrangement links TRBV2 to TRBJ2-3; 7 bases are shared with TRBD1. The CDR3 sequence is 13 residues long. After removal of 4 bases from V and 7 bases from J, the junction contained 5 bases not matched to a gene. From germline, CDR1 is SNHLY and CDR2 FYNNEI. CDR3 coding DNA: TGTGCCAGCAGTGGGGCAGGGGGTAATACGCAGTATTTT. Encoded protein: CASSGAGGNTQYF. The full variable domain, rest sourced from reference TRBV2 and TRBJ2-3, is EPEVTQTPSHQVTQMGQEVILRCVPISNHLYFYWYRQILGQKVEFLVSFYNNEISEKSEIFDDQFSVERPDGSNFTLKIRSTKLEDSAMYFCASSGAGGNTQYFGPGTRLTVL.